These 13 T cell receptor beta chains share one sample of origin, sequenced in a study of cytomegalovirus exposure and HLA in healthy donors. PCR used 60 Vbeta primers and 13 Jbeta primers. The data were produced by immunoSEQ multiplex PCR, yet TCRdb's version contains in-frame clones alone and is incomplete. The sample yields some 110,000 clones, approximately 86% seen once. The specimen was PBMCs. The receptors come from a man between 18 and 29 years old in good health and CMV-seronegative.

This clone was counted once. V usage is TRBV28 and J usage is TRBJ2-7, with a possible D match to TRBD1 (5 bases). Deletions cut 4 bases from V and 6 bases from J, with 16 bases between. This CDR3 is 14 amino acids long. The germline V gene encodes CDR1 MDHEN and CDR2 SYDVKM. The CDR3, as DNA: TGTGCCAGCAGTTCCACAGGACAACCTGGCGAGCAGTACTTC. It yields the protein CASSSTGQPGEQYF.

This chain links TRBV7-8 with TRBJ1-3, with a weak D call TRBD1 (6 bases). Germline loops: CDR1 SGHVS, CDR2 FQNEAQ. The CDR3 is made up of 15 amino acids. The V gene lost 5 bases and the J gene lost 1 base, with 12 bases spanning the gap. The CDR3, as DNA: TGTGCCAGCAGCCCAACAGGGTTTTCTGGAAACACCATATATTTT. Residues: CASSPTGFSGNTIYF.

J is TRBJ1-1 and V is TRBV6-5; 10 bases map to TRBD1. CDR1 is MNHEY and CDR2 is SVGAGI in the germline V gene. This CDR3 has 12 residues. The ends lost 5 bases at V and 11 bases at J; junction bases unmatched: 5. For the CDR3, the DNA is TGTGCCAGCAGTACGCCGGGACAGGGGGCTTTCTTT. Residues: CASSTPGQGAFF.

The rearrangement links TRBV2 to TRBJ2-5; the match to TRBD2 covers 9 bases. CDR3 length: 13 amino acids. CDR1 is SNHLY and CDR2 is FYNNEI in the germline V gene. V was clipped by 6 bases and J by 5 bases; unmatched bases: 4. The CDR3 DNA follows: TGTGCCAGCAGGCGGGAGGGTGTGGAGACCCAGTACTTC. Protein sequence: CASRREGVETQYF.

This clone has just one count. The J gene is TRBJ2-1, the V gene TRBV5-1; 12 nucleotides line up with TRBD2. The CDR3 is 17 residues long. V lost 2 bases, J lost 8 bases, and 11 bases stayed unmatched. Germline values: CDR1 SGHRS, CDR2 YFSETQ. Here the CDR3 reads CASSFRRLAGAGDEQFF. For the CDR3, the DNA is TGCGCCAGCAGCTTCCGAAGACTAGCGGGAGCGGGGGATGAGCAGTTCTTC.

The chain carries TRBV13 and TRBJ2-1; 13 bases match TRBD2. V lost 6 bases to trimming and J lost 9 bases; unmatched junction nucleotides: 14. CDR1 and CDR2 from the germline V gene are PRHDT and FYEKMQ (reference sequence). CDR3 length: 17 residues. The CDR3 reads CASRGRAGTSGTGEQFF. CDR3 DNA: TGTGCCAGCAGGGGTCGGGCGGGGACTAGCGGGACCGGTGAGCAGTTCTTC.

The DNA for the CDR3 is TGTGCCAGCAGCGTTGACAACTACGAGCAGTACTTC. As protein: CASSVDNYEQYF. The rearrangement joins TRBV2 to TRBJ2-7; D call uncertain. V lost 6 bases to trimming and J lost 3 bases, with 9 bases between them. Germline V gene data show CDR1 as SNHLY and CDR2 as FYNNEI. The CDR3 has 12 residues.

The V gene is TRBV7-9, the J gene TRBJ1-1; 8 bases are shared with TRBD1. The CDR3 extends over 16 amino acids. V shed 6 bases and J 4 bases; nucleotides not matched to a gene: 13. In germline, CDR1 is SEHNR, CDR2 FQNEAQ (reference sequence). The CDR3, as DNA: TGTGCCAGCAGGACCGGACAGGGAACTGAACGCACTGAAGCTTTCTTT. Encoded protein: CASRTGQGTERTEAFF.

This rearrangement joins TRBV19 to TRBJ2-7, with D possibly matching TRBD1 (6 bases). This CDR3 is built from 14 residues. The V end lost 6 bases, the J end lost 3 bases, and 15 bases lay between the germline ends. The germline V gene has CDR1 LNHDA and CDR2 SQIVND (reference sequence). The CDR3 reads CASSEQGTLYEQYF. The DNA of the CDR3 is TGTGCCAGTAGCGAACAGGGTACGCTCTACGAGCAGTACTTC.

CDR3 in DNA: TGTGCCAGCAGCCGCAACCCTCTGGCGGGGTGGAGAAGCAATCAGCCCCAGCATTTT. It codes for CASSRNPLAGWRSNQPQHF. This chain connects TRBV5-4 to TRBJ1-5; D remains ambiguous. CDR1 SGHNT and CDR2 YYREEE come from the germline V gene (reference sequence). Trimming stripped 4 bases from V and 1 base from J, with 24 bases between. The CDR3 is made up of 19 amino acids.

Only one count was recorded for this clone. This chain joins TRBV19 and TRBJ2-5, with a weak D call TRBD2 (5 bases). Germline CDR1 and CDR2: LNHDA and SQIVND (reference sequence). The CDR3 extends over 15 amino acids. Deletions cut 1 base from V and 6 bases from J, with 15 bases between. The CDR3 sequence is CASSIGGTYGKTQYF. As DNA, the CDR3 is TGTGCCAGTAGTATAGGAGGCACCTACGGGAAGACCCAGTACTTC.

This chain links TRBV29-1 with TRBJ2-7, with D maybe TRBD2 (5 bases). The CDR3 is 16 residues long. Germline CDR1 and CDR2: SQVTM and ANQGSEA. Trimming took 4 bases from V and 3 from J, leaving 22 bases between them. The CDR3 nucleotides are TGCAGCGTTGTTCCTACGACACGACCCGCGGGCTACGAGCAGTACTTC. It encodes CSVVPTTRPAGYEQYF.

This clone has more than one count but fewer than ten. The chain has TRBV5-6 and TRBJ1-6, with D perhaps matching TRBD1 (6 bases). CDR3 length: 16 residues. Germline values: CDR1 SGHDT, CDR2 YYEEEE. Deletions cut 3 bases from V and 3 bases from J, with 13 bases between. CDR3 protein: CASSSDYRVYNSPLHF. The CDR3 DNA reads as TGTGCCAGCAGCTCGGATTACAGGGTCTATAATTCACCCCTCCACTTT.